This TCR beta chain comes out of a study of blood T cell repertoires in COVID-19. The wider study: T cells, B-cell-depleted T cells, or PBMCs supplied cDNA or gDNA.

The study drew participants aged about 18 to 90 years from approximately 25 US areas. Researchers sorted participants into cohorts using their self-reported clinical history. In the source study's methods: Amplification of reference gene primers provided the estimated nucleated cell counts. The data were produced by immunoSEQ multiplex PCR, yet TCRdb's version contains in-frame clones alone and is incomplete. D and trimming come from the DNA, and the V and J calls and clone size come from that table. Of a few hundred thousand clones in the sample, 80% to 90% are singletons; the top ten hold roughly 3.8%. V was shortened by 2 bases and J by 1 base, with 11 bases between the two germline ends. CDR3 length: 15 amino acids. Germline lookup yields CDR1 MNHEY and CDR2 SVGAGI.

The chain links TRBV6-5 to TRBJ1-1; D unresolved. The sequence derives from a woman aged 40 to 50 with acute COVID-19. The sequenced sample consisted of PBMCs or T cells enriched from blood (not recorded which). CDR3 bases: TGTGCCAGCAGTTACGGCGGGGTTCAGAACACTGAAGCTTTCTTT. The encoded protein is CASSYGGVQNTEAFF.